This T cell receptor (beta chain) was sequenced during a study of tumor-infiltrating lymphocytes in primary liver carcinoma. Study-level points and caveats: Tumor-adjacent and tumor-blood pairs shared less of their repertoires than tumor region pairs shared. There were only about 7.5-25% of top clones found in all five tumor regions. Tumor samples exhibited a significantly greater top-250-clone fraction than blood samples (p = 0.039).

With a constant-region primer, TCR beta cDNA was made from approximately 500 ng of total RNA. Employing slightly modified ARM-PCR, three nested multiplex PCR rounds were run, and these gave rise to the TCR beta libraries. TRBV1-TRBV30 forward primers paired with a C-beta reverse primer were used in the first two PCR rounds, which ran roughly 9 cycles each. One entry per CDR3 protein, called by TCRdb with MiXCR from the multiplex PCR reads. In the table there are 100,000 or so distinct CDR3 sequences, around two thirds of which are singletons. This clonotype showed up just a few times. As yet, its antigen is unknown. This CDR3 is missing its conserved last phenylalanine or tryptophan, likely due to a read error. The CDR3 length is 15 residues. CDR1 and CDR2 (germline): SGHRS, YFSETQ. The tissue used was unsorted bulk material of about 19-31 mg. RNA and DNA were co-extracted from it with the AllPrep DNA/RNA mini kit. These patients lived with chronic HBV infection and had never been treated.

The sample consisted of liver tumor tissue from sampling region 5. The subset denotes: tumor region T5, tumor centre. This TCR was sampled from a woman aged 55 to 70 with primary liver carcinoma and hepatitis B virus infection. V gene TRBV5-1 combines with J gene TRBJ1-1; D is undetermined. CDR3 sequence (DNA): TGCGCTAGCAGCCCCTACTCGGACTTGGGCACTGAAGCTTTCTCT. As protein: CASSPYSDLGTEAFS.